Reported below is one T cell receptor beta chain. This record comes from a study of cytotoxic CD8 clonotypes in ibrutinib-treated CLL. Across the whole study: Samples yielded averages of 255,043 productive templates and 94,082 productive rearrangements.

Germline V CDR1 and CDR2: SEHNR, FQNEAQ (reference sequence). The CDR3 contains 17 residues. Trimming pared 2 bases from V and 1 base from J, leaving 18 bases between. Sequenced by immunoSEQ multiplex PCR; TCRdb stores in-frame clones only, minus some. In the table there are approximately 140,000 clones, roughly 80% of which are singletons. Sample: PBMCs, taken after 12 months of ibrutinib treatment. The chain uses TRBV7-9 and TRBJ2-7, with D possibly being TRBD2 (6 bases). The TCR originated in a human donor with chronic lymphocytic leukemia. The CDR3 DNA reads TGTGCCAGCAGCTTATTTGGGTCTTTCGGGAGATCCTACGAGCAGTACTTC. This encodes CASSLFGSFGRSYEQYF. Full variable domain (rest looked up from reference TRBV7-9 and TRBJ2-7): DTGVSQNPRHKITKRGQNVTFRCDPISEHNRLYWYRQTLGQGPEFLTYFQNEAQLEKSRLLSDRFSAERPKGSFSTLEIQRTEQGDSAMYLCASSLFGSFGRSYEQYFGPGTRLTVT.